Given below is one T cell receptor (beta chain) in context. Its antigen remains unidentified. Use of 60 Vbeta and 13 Jbeta primers characterized the PCR. In the study's own analysis: Later, an analysis found 75 million to 100 million unique TCR beta chains, and about 10 million of these were shared. This table comes from immunoSEQ multiplex PCR, and its TCRdb copy is limited to in-frame clones, with some not included. V, J and clone size derive from that table, while D and trimming were established from the DNA sequence. This table has some 130,000 clones, 65% to 80% appearing once. The sample is drawn from a study of cytomegalovirus exposure and HLA in healthy donors. Study-level findings and limits: Cytomegalovirus status, reportedly, was diagnosed with high specificity and sensitivity by the classifier. Researchers catalogued roughly 170 TCR beta chains as cytomegalovirus-associated. Reportedly, fewer N-insertions than the 666-donor mean appeared in an Asian-associated ancestry cluster in a later analysis.

With 2 bases clipped from V and 2 bases from J, the junction kept 5 bases outside the gene matches. Germline CDR1 reads SEHNR; CDR2 reads FQNEAQ (reference sequence). The CDR3 is 15 amino acids. The rearrangement uses TRBV7-9 and TRBJ2-5; TRBD2 agrees at 7 bases. This clonotype was sampled from a man aged 40-49 years in good health and CMV-seronegative. Sequencing input: PBMCs. The CDR3 region has the DNA TGTGCCAGCAGCTTATTTAGTAGCGGGCAAGAGACCCAGTACTTC. Encoded protein: CASSLFSSGQETQYF. The full variable domain, with the rest looked up from reference TRBV7-9 and TRBJ2-5, is DTGVSQNPRHKITKRGQNVTFRCDPISEHNRLYWYRQTLGQGPEFLTYFQNEAQLEKSRLLSDRFSAERPKGSFSTLEIQRTEQGDSAMYLCASSLFSSGQETQYFGPGTRLLVL.